This is a list of T cell receptor beta chains from one sample in a study of cytomegalovirus exposure and HLA in healthy donors. TCRdb keeps only in-frame clones here, not all; method: immunoSEQ multiplex PCR. The sample data list tens of thousands of clones. Sequenced sample: PBMCs. These receptors were obtained from a woman aged 40-49 years in good health and CMV-seropositive. Both conserved end residues are part of each CDR3. A D gene is named only where the DNA matches it firmly.

j_call,d_call,v_call,cdr3_aa,cdr3_nt
TRBJ1-5,TRBD1,TRBV7-9,CASSPTGWGNQPQHF,TGTGCCAGCAGCCCGACAGGGTGGGGGAATCAGCCCCAGCATTTT
TRBJ2-2,NA,TRBV7-9,CASSEDRQSTGELFF,TGTGCCAGCAGCGAGGATCGACAGTCCACCGGGGAGCTGTTTTTT
TRBJ1-6,NA,TRBV7-9,CASSFGPKDSPLHF,TGTGCCAGCAGCTTTGGGCCCAAGGATTCACCCCTCCACTTT
TRBJ2-1,NA,TRBV5-4,CASSGPGRASYNEQFF,TGTGCCAGCAGCGGTCCGGGCAGGGCGTCCTACAATGAGCAGTTCTTC
TRBJ1-1,NA,TRBV5-6,CASTQAGVAFF,TGTGCCAGCACCCAAGCGGGGGTAGCTTTCTTT
TRBJ2-7,NA,TRBV7-9,CASSPPLSRGLLSYEQYF,TGTGCCAGCAGCCCACCCCTATCCCGGGGACTCCTCTCCTACGAGCAGTACTTC
TRBJ2-7,TRBD1,TRBV11-2,CASDRGPYEQYF,TGTGCCAGTGACAGGGGGCCCTACGAGCAGTACTTC
TRBJ2-7,TRBD2,TRBV2,CASSEAVGGGIYEQYF,TGTGCCAGCAGTGAAGCGGTGGGGGGAGGGATCTACGAGCAGTACTTC
TRBJ2-7,TRBD2,TRBV7-2,CASSQDPLAGEQYF,TGTGCCAGCAGCCAAGATCCTCTAGCGGGCGAGCAGTACTTC
TRBJ1-2,NA,TRBV19,CASSISRAAF,TGTGCCAGTAGTATAAGCAGGGCCGCCTTC
TRBJ2-5,NA,TRBV7-7,CASSLGGGPGETQYF,TGTGCCAGCAGCTTAGGGGGGGGGCCTGGAGAGACCCAGTACTTC